The 27 T cell receptor beta chains given below trace back to one sample, sequenced in a study of metastatic and nonmetastatic thyroid tumors (dated by TCRdb to the early 2020s). The method was PCR. Data came from an Illumina HiSeq 4000. The raw public reads went through TCRdb reprocessing: fastp at Q25, MiXCR clone calling, in-frame beta chains kept. The sample table contains tens of thousands of clones; only one count was recorded for about 25% of them. The ten largest clones take up approximately 8.5% of the sample. No treatment had been received by any patient before thyroid surgery. Sequenced: blood. Receptor source: a female donor with papillary thyroid cancer or a benign thyroid nodule (not recorded which). Some clones in this sample may be carry-over from other donors' samples.

There are many counts of this clone. V gene TRBV29-1 combines with J gene TRBJ1-4; D is unclear. The germline CDR1 and CDR2 sequences are SQVTM and ANQGSEA. V was shortened by 4 bases and J by 7 bases, with 16 bases between the two germline ends. The CDR3 consists of 14 residues. CDR3 sequence (DNA): TGCAGCGTTGCCCCTCTTGAAAGAAGTGAAAAACTGTTTTTT. Translating it yields CSVAPLERSEKLFF.

This clone has a count of ten or more. The chain recombines TRBV12-5 with TRBJ2-2; TRBD1 agrees at 7 bases. J lost 8 bases, V lost 7 bases, and 16 bases had no gene match. The germline V gene has CDR1 LGHNT and CDR2 FRNRAP. The CDR3 runs 16 residues. CDR3 sequence: CASAQPRTGVRGELFF. The CDR3 region has the DNA TGTGCTAGTGCCCAACCCCGAACAGGGGTGAGGGGGGAGCTGTTTTTT.

This clone was counted at least ten times. The chain couples TRBV20-1 to TRBJ2-7; maybe TRBD2 (5 bases). V gave up 6 bases and J gave up 7 bases, with 16 bases separating them. The CDR3 sequence is 12 residues long. Germline V gene lookup returns CDR1 DFQATT and CDR2 SNEGSKA (reference sequence). Here the CDR3 reads CSARSGDGEQYF. As DNA, the CDR3 is TGCAGTGCGAGATCCGGGGATGGGGAGCAGTACTTC.

The chain employs TRBV6-1 and TRBJ2-7; 9 bases agree with TRBD1. This CDR3 is 13 amino acids long. Looked up from germline, CDR1 is MNHNS and CDR2 is SASEGT. Trimming at V came to 6 bases and at J to 5 bases, leaving 5 bases not matched to a gene. The CDR3 coding sequence is TGTGCCAGCAGCCGGGACAGGGTGAACGAGCAGTACTTC. Translated: CASSRDRVNEQYF.

This clone was seen many times. V gene TRBV6-1 combines with J gene TRBJ1-4; no definite D call. CDR3 length equals 13 residues. V was cut by 5 bases and J by 6 bases, with 10 bases left in between. CDR1 and CDR2 from the germline V gene are MNHNS and SASEGT. The CDR3 coding sequence is TGTGCCAGCAGTTCGTCCGGTCATGAAAAACTGTTTTTT. It translates to CASSSSGHEKLFF.

This clone was detected ten times or more. This chain joins TRBV5-4 and TRBJ2-1, with D unclear. Trimming cost V 0 bases and J 6 bases, with 13 bases left between them. Germline V gene lookup returns CDR1 SGHNT and CDR2 YYREEE (reference sequence). This CDR3 contains 15 residues. As DNA, the CDR3 is TGTGCCAGCAGCTTGGACAACATCGGCCTCAATGAGCAGTTCTTC. It codes for CASSLDNIGLNEQFF.

This clone was recorded many times. The V and J genes are TRBV5-1 and TRBJ1-1, with D uncertain. The germline CDR1 and CDR2 sequences are SGHRS and YFSETQ. V lost 4 bases, J lost 0 bases, and 10 bases lay in between. The CDR3 spans 14 residues. The CDR3 region is CASSVGYMNTEAFF. As DNA, the CDR3 is TGCGCCAGCAGCGTGGGTTACATGAACACTGAAGCTTTCTTT.

This chain joins TRBV6-2 or TRBV6-3 and TRBJ2-1; D gene uncertain. This CDR3 has 13 residues. Trimming pared 2 bases from V and 6 bases from J, leaving 8 bases between. Germline V CDR1 and CDR2: MNHEY, SVGEGT. In DNA form, the CDR3 reads TGTGCCAGCAGTTACCCGACTCGCAATGAGCAGTTCTTC. As protein: CASSYPTRNEQFF.

This clone was observed many times. The J gene is TRBJ2-7, the V gene TRBV15; 13 nucleotides match TRBD2. Germline V CDR1 and CDR2: LNHNV, YYDKDF (reference sequence). Trimming cost V 0 bases and J 6 bases; bases outside gene matches: 5. CDR3 length: 16 amino acids. The CDR3 DNA sequence: TGTGCCACCAGCAGAGATCCCGGACTAGCGGGAGTCGAGCAGTACTTC. Translated: CATSRDPGLAGVEQYF.

The chain recombines TRBV28 with TRBJ2-7; TRBD2 matches at 11 bases. The CDR3 totals 18 residues. The germline CDR1 and CDR2 sequences are MDHEN and SYDVKM. Trimming cost V 7 bases and J 0 bases; bases outside gene matches: 14. Here the CDR3 DNA reads TGTGCCAGCATCCCATGGCGGTCTAGCGGGAGGTCCTCCTACGAGCAGTACTTC. Amino acid sequence: CASIPWRSSGRSSYEQYF.

The rearrangement uses TRBV2 and TRBJ1-6; 8 nucleotides agree with TRBD1. V gave up 2 bases and J gave up 2 bases; unmatched junction bases: 5. The CDR3 runs 17 residues. Germline CDR1 and CDR2: SNHLY and FYNNEI. As DNA, the CDR3 is TGTGCCAGCAGTGAACAGGGGGCCAACACCTATAATTCACCCCTCCACTTT. Translation: CASSEQGANTYNSPLHF.

The chain uses TRBV7-2 and TRBJ2-7; D is ambiguous. V gave up 5 bases and J gave up 1 base, with 6 bases separating them. There are 12 residues in the CDR3. Germline V CDR1 and CDR2: SGHTA, FQGNSA. The CDR3 loop reads CASSLGSYEQYF. The CDR3 region has the DNA TGTGCCAGCAGCCTAGGGTCCTACGAGCAGTACTTC.

This clone was seen more than once but under ten times. Just one base apart from a much larger clone, this may be a read error. The V and J genes are TRBV18 and TRBJ2-5; no firm D call. There are 14 residues in the CDR3. The germline V gene has CDR1 KGHSH and CDR2 LQKENI. Here the CDR3 reads CANSPPGKQETQYF. The CDR3 DNA follows: TGTGCCAACTCACCACCGGGCAAACAAGAGACCCAGTACTTC.

The chain joins TRBV20-1 to TRBJ2-7; a possible D gene is TRBD1 (5 bases). The germline V and J ends were trimmed by 8 bases and 3 bases, with 14 bases remaining between them. CDR3 length: 12 amino acids. Germline CDR1 reads DFQATT; CDR2 reads SNEGSKA (reference sequence). The CDR3 bases are TGCAGTAGGGGTGTACACAACTACGAGCAGTACTTC. This translates into CSRGVHNYEQYF.

In its sample, this clone was seen a few times. The genes are TRBV6-1 and TRBJ2-1, with 10 bases identical to TRBD2. This CDR3 region has 15 residues. Germline V lookup: CDR1 MNHNS, CDR2 SASEGT. V lost 1 base and J lost 6; bases outside the gene matches: 3. In DNA, the CDR3 is TGTGCCAGCAGTGAAGAAGCGGGAGGGCCCAATGAGCAGTTCTTC. It is translated as CASSEEAGGPNEQFF.

This clone was seen repeatedly, ten times or more. The CDR3 protein is CASSLLGDISYNEQFF. In DNA form, the CDR3 reads TGTGCCAGCAGCCTTCTAGGTGATATCTCCTACAATGAGCAGTTCTTC. The chain employs TRBV27 and TRBJ2-1; D remains unclear. CDR1 and CDR2 (germline): MNHEY, SMNVEV (reference sequence). The CDR3 has 16 amino acids. V dropped 6 bases and J dropped 0 bases, with 15 bases sitting between them.

Remarks on this clone: A junction boundary mismatches the germline segment, possibly from a read error. V gene TRBV4-1 combines with J gene TRBJ1-4; possibly TRBD1 for D (5 bases). CDR3 size: 18 residues. Germline lookup yields CDR1 MGHRA and CDR2 YSYEKL. The CDR3 sequence is CASSQVVPGQGIGEKPFF. The CDR3 nucleotides read TGCGCCAGCAGCCAGGTCGTCCCGGGGCAGGGAATAGGCGAAAAACCGTTTTTT.

The genes are TRBV20-1 and TRBJ2-7, with D tentatively TRBD1 (5 bases). V gave up 0 bases and J gave up 6 bases, with 6 bases separating them. CDR3 length: 11 amino acids. CDR1 and CDR2 from the germline V gene are DFQATT and SNEGSKA (reference sequence). CDR3 protein: CSAREGVEQYF. The CDR3 coding sequence is TGCAGTGCTAGAGAAGGGGTCGAGCAGTACTTC.

This clone was detected ten times or more. The genes are TRBV18 and TRBJ2-1; 7 bases are a match to TRBD1. This CDR3 spans 16 amino acids. Looked up from germline, CDR1 is KGHSH and CDR2 is LQKENI. V lost 3 bases and J lost 2; bases outside the gene matches: 7. The CDR3 spells CASSPSLQGPYNEQFF. The CDR3 DNA sequence: TGTGCCAGCTCACCTTCTCTACAGGGGCCCTACAATGAGCAGTTCTTC.

The sample holds many counts of this clone. DNA of the CDR3: TGTGCCAGCTCACCGAACACAGGGAACACTGAAGCTTTCTTT. Translation gives CASSPNTGNTEAFF. This chain connects TRBV18 to TRBJ1-1; a weak D match, TRBD1 (5 bases). The length of the CDR3 is 14 residues. CDR1 is KGHSH, CDR2 LQKENI, per germline. V dropped 3 bases and J dropped 1 base, with 9 bases sitting between them.

The table lists this clone with a few counts. The chain uses TRBV19 and TRBJ2-1; TRBD2 agrees at 10 bases. After removal of 1 base from V and 4 bases from J, the junction contained 4 bases not matched to a gene. Germline V gene lookup returns CDR1 LNHDA and CDR2 SQIVND (reference sequence). CDR3 length: 16 amino acids. As DNA, the CDR3 is TGTGCCAGTAGTATAGTTTTGACTAGCGGGTACAATGAGCAGTTCTTC. This translates into CASSIVLTSGYNEQFF.

The sample holds many counts of this clone. V is TRBV20-1 and J is TRBJ2-7; 8 positions match TRBD2. V was clipped by 6 bases and J by 3 bases; unmatched bases: 13. CDR1 is DFQATT, CDR2 SNEGSKA, per germline (reference sequence). This CDR3 has 15 residues. Written as DNA, the CDR3 is TGCAGTGCCCCCTCCCAACTAGCGGACATCTACGAGCAGTACTTC. Its translation: CSAPSQLADIYEQYF.

Turning to this clone: A junction end diverges from the germline sequence, so it may reflect a read error. The chain employs TRBV27 and TRBJ1-2, with a weak D call TRBD1 (6 bases). There are 14 residues in the CDR3. The germline CDR1 and CDR2 sequences are MNHEY and SMNVEV (reference sequence). The CDR3 sequence: CASSLCRGLYGYTF. The CDR3 region has the DNA TGTGCCAGCAGTTTGTGCCGGGGGCTATATGGCTATACCTTC.

This clone was seen a handful of times. The chain carries TRBV12-3 or TRBV12-4 and TRBJ2-7; D may be TRBD1 (5 bases). The CDR3 runs to 13 residues. With 5 bases removed from V and 4 bases from J, the gap between germline ends came to 12 bases. The CDR3 nucleotides read TGTGCCAGCAGTATCGGACATGCATACGAGCAGTACTTC. This codes for CASSIGHAYEQYF.

This clone showed up many times. This sequence joins TRBV12-3 or TRBV12-4 and TRBJ2-2; D call uncertain. Trimming took off 3 bases at V and 0 bases at J, with 5 bases between the two ends. The CDR3 has 14 residues. The CDR3 DNA reads as TGTGCCAGCAGTTTTAGTTCGAACACCGGGGAGCTGTTTTTT. Its translation: CASSFSSNTGELFF.

Ten or more counts support this clone. This could be a read error, since a much larger clone is one nucleotide away. Other DNA sequences within the sample encode an identical CDR3. The J gene is TRBJ1-2, the V gene TRBV19; 10 positions agree with TRBD1. The CDR3 is 14 residues long. The V gene's germline CDR1 is LNHDA and CDR2 SQIVND (reference sequence). DNA of the CDR3: TGCGCCAGCGGATTGGACAGGGGGATCGATGGCTACACCTTC. It yields the protein CASGLDRGIDGYTF.

The chain has TRBV12-3 or TRBV12-4 and TRBJ2-7; maybe TRBD2 (5 bases). Trimming took 2 bases from V and 1 from J, leaving 9 bases between them. This CDR3 is 14 amino acids long. CDR3 loop: CASSLRRGSYEQYF. The CDR3 nucleotides are TGTGCCAGCAGTTTAAGGCGAGGGTCCTACGAGCAGTACTTC.